The sequence of this TCR beta chain was determined in a study of T cells in Graves' hyperthyroidism and ophthalmopathy. RNA transcripts served as the template for amplifying TCR beta CDR3 regions. An initial round of RT-PCR targeting the TCR CDR3 relied on the HTBI primer set. TCRdb reanalysed the multiplex PCR reads using MiXCR and keeps one entry per CDR3 protein. The sample carries about 680,000 distinct CDR3 sequences, approximately 36% recorded once. V shed 6 bases and J 4 bases; nucleotides not matched to a gene: 10. The CDR3 is 16 amino acids. Germline lookup yields CDR1 SGHTA and CDR2 FQGTGA. Clinicians diagnosed patients from clinical symptoms, serum thyroxine and TRAb, thyroid ultrasound and orbital computed tomography. Notes on the study in general: For ophthalmopathy, model prediction preceded onset by a median about 6.4 months. In blood, most of the thyroid clonotypes expanded above 0.001 were also present.

This clonotype came up many times. What it binds is unknown. This receptor was taken from a woman between 35 and 50 years old with Graves' hyperthyroidism. Sequencing was performed on blood. The rearrangement joins TRBV7-3 to TRBJ2-2, with TRBD2 matching over 8 bases. The CDR3 DNA reads TGTGCCAGCAGTTTCAGCGGGGGCCCCTCCACCGGGGAGCTGTTTTTT. It translates to CASSFSGGPSTGELFF.